The source of this T cell receptor beta chain is a study of blood T cell repertoires in COVID-19. Overall study context: Spain, Italy and the United States supplied samples that represented acute and convalescent COVID-19. PBMCs, B-cell-depleted T cells, or T cells were the source of the cDNA or gDNA that made up the material.

Original handling: Reference gene primer amplification in the assay estimated nucleated cell counts. TCRdb keeps only in-frame clones here, not all; method: immunoSEQ multiplex PCR. V, J and clone size were drawn from that table, and D and trimming were deduced from the DNA. The data contain 100,000 to 120,000 clones, about 88% of them singletons. This TCR came from a woman in her 70s who had recovered from COVID-19. Input material: peripheral blood.

CDR3 protein: CASSLGGTRDEQYF. In DNA form, the CDR3 reads TGTGCCAGCAGCTTAGGAGGGACTCGGGACGAGCAGTACTTC. The chain combines TRBV7-9 with TRBJ2-7, with D perhaps TRBD2 (6 bases). CDR3 size: 14 residues. Germline V gene sequence: CDR1 SEHNR, CDR2 FQNEAQ (reference sequence). V was clipped by 1 base and J by 5 bases, with 12 bases between them.